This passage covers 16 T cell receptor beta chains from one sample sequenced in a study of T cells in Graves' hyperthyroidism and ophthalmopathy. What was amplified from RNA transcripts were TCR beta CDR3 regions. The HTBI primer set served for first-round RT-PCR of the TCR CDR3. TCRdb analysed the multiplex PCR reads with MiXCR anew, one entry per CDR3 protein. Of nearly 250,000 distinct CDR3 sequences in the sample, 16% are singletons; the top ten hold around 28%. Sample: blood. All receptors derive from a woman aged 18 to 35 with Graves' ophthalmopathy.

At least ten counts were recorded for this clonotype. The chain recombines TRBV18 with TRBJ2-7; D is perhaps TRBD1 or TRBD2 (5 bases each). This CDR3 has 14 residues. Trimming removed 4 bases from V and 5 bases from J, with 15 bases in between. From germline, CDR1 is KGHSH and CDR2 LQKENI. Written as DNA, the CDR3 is TGTGCCAGCTCACGACAACCAGGGAGCCACGAGCAGTACTTC. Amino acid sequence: CASSRQPGSHEQYF.

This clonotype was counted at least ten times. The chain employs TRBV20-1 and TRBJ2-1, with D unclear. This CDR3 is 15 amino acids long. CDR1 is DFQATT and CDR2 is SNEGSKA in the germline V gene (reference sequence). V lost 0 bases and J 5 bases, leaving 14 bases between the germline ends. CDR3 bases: TGCAGTGCTAGAGATTTGCCAGGTCTAGACAATGAGCAGTTCTTC. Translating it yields CSARDLPGLDNEQFF.

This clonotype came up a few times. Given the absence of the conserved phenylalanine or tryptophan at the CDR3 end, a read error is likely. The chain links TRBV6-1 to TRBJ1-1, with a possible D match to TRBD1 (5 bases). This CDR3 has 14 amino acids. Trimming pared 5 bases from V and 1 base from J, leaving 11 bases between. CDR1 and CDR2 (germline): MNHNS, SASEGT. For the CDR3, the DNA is TGTGCCAGCAGTCCAGGGAGGGGGAACACTGAAGCTTTCCTT. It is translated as CASSPGRGNTEAFL.

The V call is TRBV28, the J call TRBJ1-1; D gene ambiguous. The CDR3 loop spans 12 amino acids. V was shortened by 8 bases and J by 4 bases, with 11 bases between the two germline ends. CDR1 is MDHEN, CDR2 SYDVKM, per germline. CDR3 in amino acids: CASRQDVTEAFF. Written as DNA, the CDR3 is TGTGCCAGCCGCCAAGATGTCACTGAAGCTTTCTTT.

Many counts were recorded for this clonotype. CDR3 in DNA: TGCAGCGTTCAAACTCTTGAAGCTTTCTTT. Translating it yields CSVQTLEAFF. The chain employs TRBV29-1 and TRBJ1-1; D is ambiguous. CDR1 and CDR2 from the germline V gene are SQVTM and ANQGSEA. CDR3 length equals 10 residues. The V end lost 5 bases, the J end lost 7 bases, and 8 bases lay between the germline ends.

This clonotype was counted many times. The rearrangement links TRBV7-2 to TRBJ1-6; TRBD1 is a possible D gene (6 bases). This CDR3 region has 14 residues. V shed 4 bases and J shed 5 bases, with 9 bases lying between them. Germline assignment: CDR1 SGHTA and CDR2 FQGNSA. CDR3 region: CASSSQGNNSPLHF. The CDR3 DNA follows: TGTGCCAGCAGCTCCCAGGGGAATAATTCACCCCTCCACTTT.

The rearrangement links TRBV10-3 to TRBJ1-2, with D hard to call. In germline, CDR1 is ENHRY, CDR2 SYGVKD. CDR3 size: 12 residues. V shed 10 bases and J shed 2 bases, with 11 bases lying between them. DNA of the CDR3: TGTGCCAGCAACCCCGAGAACTATGGCTACACCTTC. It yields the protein CASNPENYGYTF.

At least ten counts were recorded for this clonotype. The CDR3 region has the DNA TGTGCCAGCACCACTAACTCGGGTCAGCCCCAGCATTTT. Its protein is CASTTNSGQPQHF. The chain couples TRBV27 to TRBJ1-5; D unclear. Trimming took 7 bases from V and 6 from J, leaving 13 bases between them. The germline V gene has CDR1 MNHEY and CDR2 SMNVEV (reference sequence). This CDR3 has 13 amino acids.

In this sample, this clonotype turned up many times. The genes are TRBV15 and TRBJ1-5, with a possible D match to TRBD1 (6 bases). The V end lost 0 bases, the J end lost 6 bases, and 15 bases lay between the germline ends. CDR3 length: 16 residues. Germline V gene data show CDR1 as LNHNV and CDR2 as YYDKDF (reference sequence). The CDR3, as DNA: TGTGCCACCAGCAGAGATCTACAGGGAAACCCTCAGCCCCAGCATTTT. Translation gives CATSRDLQGNPQPQHF.

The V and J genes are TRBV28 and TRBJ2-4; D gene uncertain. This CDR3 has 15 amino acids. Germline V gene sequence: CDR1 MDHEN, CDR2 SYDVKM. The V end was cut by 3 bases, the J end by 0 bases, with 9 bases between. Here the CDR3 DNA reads TGTGCCAGCAGTTTTAGTTCTGGAGCCAAAAACATTCAGTACTTC. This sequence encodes CASSFSSGAKNIQYF.

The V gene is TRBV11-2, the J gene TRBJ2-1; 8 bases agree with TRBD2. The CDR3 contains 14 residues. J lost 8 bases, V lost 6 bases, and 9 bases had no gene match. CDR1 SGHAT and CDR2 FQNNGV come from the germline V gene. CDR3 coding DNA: TGTGCCAGCAGTTACGGGGGCGGGAGGTATGAGCAGTTCTTC. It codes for CASSYGGGRYEQFF.

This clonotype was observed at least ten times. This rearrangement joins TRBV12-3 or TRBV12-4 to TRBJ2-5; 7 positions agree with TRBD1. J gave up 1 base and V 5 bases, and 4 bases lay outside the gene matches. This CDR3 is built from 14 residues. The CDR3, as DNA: TGTGCCAGCAGTCCGGACAGGCTCCAAGAGACCCAGTACTTC. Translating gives CASSPDRLQETQYF.

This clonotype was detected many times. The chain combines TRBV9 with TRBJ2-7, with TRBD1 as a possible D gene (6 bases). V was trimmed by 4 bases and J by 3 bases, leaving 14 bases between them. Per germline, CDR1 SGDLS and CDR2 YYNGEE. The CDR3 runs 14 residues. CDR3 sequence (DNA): TGTGCCAGCAGCCCCCGGACAGACAACTACGAGCAGTACTTC. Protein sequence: CASSPRTDNYEQYF.

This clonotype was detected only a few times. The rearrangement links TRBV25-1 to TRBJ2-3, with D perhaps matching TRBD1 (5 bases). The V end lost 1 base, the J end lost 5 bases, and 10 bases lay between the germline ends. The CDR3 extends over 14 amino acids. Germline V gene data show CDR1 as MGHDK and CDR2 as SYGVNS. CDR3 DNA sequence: TGTGCCAGCAGTGAATCGGGCAGGGTAGATACGCAGTATTTT. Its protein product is CASSESGRVDTQYF.

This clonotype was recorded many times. The CDR3 is CASSYAGPITGELFF. For the CDR3, the DNA is TGTGCCAGCAGTTACGCAGGACCTATCACCGGGGAGCTGTTTTTT. V gene TRBV6-2 or TRBV6-3 combines with J gene TRBJ2-2, with D unresolved. Trimming removed 2 bases at V and 4 bases at J, with 11 bases between. CDR1 is MNHEY and CDR2 is SVGEGT in the germline V gene. This CDR3 is 15 amino acids long.

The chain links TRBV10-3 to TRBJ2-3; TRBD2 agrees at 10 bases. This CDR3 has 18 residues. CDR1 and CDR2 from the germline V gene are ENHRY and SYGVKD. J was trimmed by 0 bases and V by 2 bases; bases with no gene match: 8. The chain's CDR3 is CAISETPTSGRSTDTQYF. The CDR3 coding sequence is TGTGCCATCAGTGAGACACCGACTAGCGGGCGAAGCACAGATACGCAGTATTTT.